This TCR beta chain was found in a study of identical twins. In its sample, this clonotype was seen many times. Via MiXCR, TCRdb re-called the 5' RACE reads, giving one row per CDR3 protein. The sample comprises approximately 700,000 distinct CDR3 sequences, 6.1% of which are singletons, and roughly 1.8% rests with the top ten. The receptor was isolated from a man between 18 and 35 years old in good health. Sequencing used naive T cells sorted from blood.

CDR3 region: CASSLIQGGQPQHF. The CDR3 bases are TGTGCCAGCAGTTTAATCCAAGGTGGGCAGCCCCAGCATTTT. This chain joins TRBV12-3 or TRBV12-4 and TRBJ1-5; D is unresolved. This CDR3 has 14 residues. The germline V and J ends were trimmed by 2 bases and 7 bases, with 12 bases remaining between them.